This T cell receptor (beta chain) was found in a study of shared clonotypes between healthy human individuals. Study conclusions and caveats: Between a handful of donors, naive CD4 clonotypes were shared at a level of around 5.2%. Non-shared clonotypes showed lower generation probabilities than clonotypes common to all four donors.

Genomic DNA per cell subset filled all wells of several immunoSEQ plates. Sequencing used immunoSEQ multiplex PCR; TCRdb keeps in-frame clones, though not all of them. The data contain 850,000 to 1,200,000 clones, under 80% of them singletons. As concerns this clone: Antigen: not known.

The CDR3 consists of 14 residues. With 5 bases removed from V and 6 bases from J, the gap between germline ends came to 17 bases. The V gene's germline CDR1 is SGHVS and CDR2 FNYEAQ. The sequenced sample was memory CD4+ T cells sorted from blood. Indicated subset: CD45RA-negative fraction. The chain is built from TRBV7-6 and TRBJ2-7; no clear D. The sequence was collected from a man aged 18-30 years in good health. The CDR3 DNA follows: TGTGCCAGCAGCCTTCGGACGGATCCGAGCGAGCAGTACTTC. It encodes CASSLRTDPSEQYF. Using reference TRBV7-6 and TRBJ2-7 for the parts outside the CDR3, the full variable domain is GAGVSQSPRYKVTKRGQDVALRCDPISGHVSLYWYRQALGQGPEFLTYFNYEAQQDKSGLPNDRFSAERPEGSISTLTIQRTEQRDSAMYRCASSLRTDPSEQYFGPGTRLTVT.